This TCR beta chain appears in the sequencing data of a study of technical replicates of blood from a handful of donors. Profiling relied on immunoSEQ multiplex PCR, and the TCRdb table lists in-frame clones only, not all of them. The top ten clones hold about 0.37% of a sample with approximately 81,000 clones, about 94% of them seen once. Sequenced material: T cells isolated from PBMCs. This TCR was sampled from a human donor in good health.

CDR3 amino acids: CASSTDWTPYEQYF. The CDR3 bases are TGTGCCAGCAGTACGGACTGGACCCCCTACGAGCAGTACTTC. The rearrangement uses TRBV6-5 and TRBJ2-7; TRBD2 is a possible D gene (5 bases). CDR3 length equals 14 residues. Germline V gene data show CDR1 as MNHEY and CDR2 as SVGAGI. V lost 5 bases to trimming and J lost 2 bases, with 13 bases between them.